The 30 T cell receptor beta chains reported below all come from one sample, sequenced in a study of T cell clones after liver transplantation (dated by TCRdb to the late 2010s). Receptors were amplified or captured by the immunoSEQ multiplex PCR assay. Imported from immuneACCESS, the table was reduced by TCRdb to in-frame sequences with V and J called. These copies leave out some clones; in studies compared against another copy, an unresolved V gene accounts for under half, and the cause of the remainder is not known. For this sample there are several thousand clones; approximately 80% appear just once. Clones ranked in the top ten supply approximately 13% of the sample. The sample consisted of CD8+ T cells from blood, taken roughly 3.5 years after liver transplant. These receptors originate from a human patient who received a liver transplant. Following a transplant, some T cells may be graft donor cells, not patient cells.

As DNA, the CDR3 is TGTGCCAGCACCTCCCTAGTGGCAGAACGGTATGGCTACACCTTC. This encodes CASTSLVAERYGYTF. This rearrangement joins TRBV5-4 to TRBJ1-2; D is unresolved. There are 15 residues in the CDR3. CDR1 and CDR2 (germline): SGHNT, YYREEE (reference sequence). V was shortened by 6 bases and J by 5 bases, with 20 bases between the two germline ends.

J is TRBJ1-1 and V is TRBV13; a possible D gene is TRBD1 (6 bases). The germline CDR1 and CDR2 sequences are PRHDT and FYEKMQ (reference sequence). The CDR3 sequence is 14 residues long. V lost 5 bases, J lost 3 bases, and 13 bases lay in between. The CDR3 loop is CASSLYREDTEAFF. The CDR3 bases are TGTGCCAGCAGCCTTTACAGGGAGGACACTGAAGCTTTCTTT.

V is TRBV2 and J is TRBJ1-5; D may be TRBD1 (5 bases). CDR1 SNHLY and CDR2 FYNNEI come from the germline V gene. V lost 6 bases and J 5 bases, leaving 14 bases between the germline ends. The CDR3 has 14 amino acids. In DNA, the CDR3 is TGTGCCAGCAGGAAGGACAACATGGATCAGCCCCAGCATTTT. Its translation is CASRKDNMDQPQHF.

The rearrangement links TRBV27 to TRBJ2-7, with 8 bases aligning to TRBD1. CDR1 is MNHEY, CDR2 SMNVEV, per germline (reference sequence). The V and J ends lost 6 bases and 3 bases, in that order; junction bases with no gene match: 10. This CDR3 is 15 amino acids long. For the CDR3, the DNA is TGTGCCAGCAGCCACAGGGGGGATTCTTTCTACGAGCAGTACTTC. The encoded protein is CASSHRGDSFYEQYF.

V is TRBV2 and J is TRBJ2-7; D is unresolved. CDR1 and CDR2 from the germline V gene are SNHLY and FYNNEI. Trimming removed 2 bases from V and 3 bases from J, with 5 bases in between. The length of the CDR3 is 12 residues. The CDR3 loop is CASSERVYEQYF. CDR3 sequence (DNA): TGTGCCAGCAGTGAAAGAGTCTACGAGCAGTACTTC.

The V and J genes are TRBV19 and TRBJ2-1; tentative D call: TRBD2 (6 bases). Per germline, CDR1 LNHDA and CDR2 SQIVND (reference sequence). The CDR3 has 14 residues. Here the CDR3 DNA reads TGTGCTACTCTCCCGGGGGACGGCTACAATGAGCAGTTCTTC. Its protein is CATLPGDGYNEQFF.

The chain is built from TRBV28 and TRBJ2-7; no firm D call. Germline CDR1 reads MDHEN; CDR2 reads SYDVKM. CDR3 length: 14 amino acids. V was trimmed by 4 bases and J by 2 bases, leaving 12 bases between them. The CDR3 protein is CASSSPSAPYEQYF. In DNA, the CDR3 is TGTGCCAGCAGTTCCCCTTCGGCCCCCTACGAGCAGTACTTC.

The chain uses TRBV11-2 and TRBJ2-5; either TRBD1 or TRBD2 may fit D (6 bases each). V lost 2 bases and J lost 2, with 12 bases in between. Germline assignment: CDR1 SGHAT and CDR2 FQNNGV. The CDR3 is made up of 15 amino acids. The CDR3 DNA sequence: TGTGCCAGCAGCTTATCCCCGGGGGCACAAGAGACCCAGTACTTC. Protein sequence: CASSLSPGAQETQYF.

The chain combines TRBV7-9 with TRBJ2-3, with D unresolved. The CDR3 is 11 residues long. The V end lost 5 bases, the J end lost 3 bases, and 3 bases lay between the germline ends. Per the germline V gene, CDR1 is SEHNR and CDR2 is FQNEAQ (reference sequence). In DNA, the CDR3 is TGTGCCAGCAGCCCGACAGATACGCAGTATTTT. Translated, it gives CASSPTDTQYF.

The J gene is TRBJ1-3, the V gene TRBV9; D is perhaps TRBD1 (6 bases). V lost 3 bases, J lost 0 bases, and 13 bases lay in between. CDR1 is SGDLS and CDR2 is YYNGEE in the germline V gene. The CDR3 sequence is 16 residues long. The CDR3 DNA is TGTGCCAGCAGCGAAACAGGGTCGTCCTCTGGAAACACCATATATTTT. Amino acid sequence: CASSETGSSSGNTIYF.

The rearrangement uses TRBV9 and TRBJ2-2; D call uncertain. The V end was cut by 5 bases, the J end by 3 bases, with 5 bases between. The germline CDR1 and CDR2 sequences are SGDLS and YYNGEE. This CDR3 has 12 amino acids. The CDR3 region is CASSRDTGELFF. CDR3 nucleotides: TGTGCCAGCAGTAGGGACACCGGGGAGCTGTTTTTT.

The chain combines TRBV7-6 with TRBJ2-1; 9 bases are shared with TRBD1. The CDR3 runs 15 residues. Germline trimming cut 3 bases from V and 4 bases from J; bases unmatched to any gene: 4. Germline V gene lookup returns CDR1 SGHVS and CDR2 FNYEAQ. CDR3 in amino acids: CASSLGQGVYNEQFF. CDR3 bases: TGTGCCAGCAGCTTGGGACAGGGAGTTTACAATGAGCAGTTCTTC.

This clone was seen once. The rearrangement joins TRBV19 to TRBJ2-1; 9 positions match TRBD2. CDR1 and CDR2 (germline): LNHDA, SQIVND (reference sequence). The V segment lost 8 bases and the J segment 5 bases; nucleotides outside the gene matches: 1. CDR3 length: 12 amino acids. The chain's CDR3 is CASGLANNEQFF. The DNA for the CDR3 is TGTGCCAGTGGACTAGCGAACAATGAGCAGTTCTTC.

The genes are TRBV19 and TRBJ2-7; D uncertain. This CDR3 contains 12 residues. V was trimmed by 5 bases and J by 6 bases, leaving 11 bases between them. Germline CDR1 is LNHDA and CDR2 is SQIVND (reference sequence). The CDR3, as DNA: TGTGCCAGTAGTCCCCCCCGGGCCGAGCAGTACTTC. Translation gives CASSPPRAEQYF.

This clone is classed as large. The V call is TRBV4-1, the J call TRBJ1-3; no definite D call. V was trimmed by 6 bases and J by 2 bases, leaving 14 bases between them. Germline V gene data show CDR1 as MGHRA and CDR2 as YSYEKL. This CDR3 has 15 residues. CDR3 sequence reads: CASSQIDSPGNTIYF. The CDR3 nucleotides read TGCGCCAGCAGTCAGATCGATTCCCCTGGAAACACCATATATTTT.

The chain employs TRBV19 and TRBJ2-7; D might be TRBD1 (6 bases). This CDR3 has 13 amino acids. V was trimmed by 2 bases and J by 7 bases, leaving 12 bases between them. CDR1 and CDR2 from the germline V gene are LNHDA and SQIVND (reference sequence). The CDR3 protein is CASSIWDKGEQYF. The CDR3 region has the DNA TGTGCCAGTAGTATATGGGACAAGGGAGAGCAGTACTTC.

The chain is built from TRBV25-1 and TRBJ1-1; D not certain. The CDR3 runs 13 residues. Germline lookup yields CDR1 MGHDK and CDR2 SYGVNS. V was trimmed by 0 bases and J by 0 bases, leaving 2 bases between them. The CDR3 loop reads CASSEYLNTEAFF. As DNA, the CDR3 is TGTGCCAGCAGTGAATATCTGAACACTGAAGCTTTCTTT.

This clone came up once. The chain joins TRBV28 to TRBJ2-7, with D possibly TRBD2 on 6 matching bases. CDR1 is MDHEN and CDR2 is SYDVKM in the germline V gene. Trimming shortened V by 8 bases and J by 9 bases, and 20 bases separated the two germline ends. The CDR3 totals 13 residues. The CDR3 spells CASSLGSGTVQYF. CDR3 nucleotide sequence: TGTGCCAGCTCACTCGGGTCCGGGACTGTGCAGTACTTC.

CDR3 amino acids: CASSLKTGGGLGTGELFF. The CDR3 coding sequence is TGTGCCAGCAGCTTAAAAACAGGGGGCGGATTGGGCACCGGGGAGCTGTTTTTT. The chain is built from TRBV7-9 and TRBJ2-2; 9 bases align to TRBD1. From germline, CDR1 is SEHNR and CDR2 FQNEAQ (reference sequence). Germline trimming cut 2 bases from V and 4 bases from J; bases unmatched to any gene: 11. There are 18 residues in the CDR3. Full variable domain (rest looked up from reference TRBV7-9 and TRBJ2-2): DTGVSQNPRHKITKRGQNVTFRCDPISEHNRLYWYRQTLGQGPEFLTYFQNEAQLEKSRLLSDRFSAERPKGSFSTLEIQRTEQGDSAMYLCASSLKTGGGLGTGELFFGEGSRLTVL.

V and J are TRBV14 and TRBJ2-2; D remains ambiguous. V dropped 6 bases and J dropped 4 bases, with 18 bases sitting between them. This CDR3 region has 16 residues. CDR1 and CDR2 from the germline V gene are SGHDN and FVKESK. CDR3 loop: CASSHSQPVSTGELFF. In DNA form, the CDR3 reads TGTGCCAGCAGTCACTCCCAGCCGGTTAGCACCGGGGAGCTGTTTTTT.

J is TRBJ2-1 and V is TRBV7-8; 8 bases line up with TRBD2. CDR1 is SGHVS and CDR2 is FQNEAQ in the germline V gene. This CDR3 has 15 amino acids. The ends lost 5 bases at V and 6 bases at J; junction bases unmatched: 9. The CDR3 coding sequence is TGTGCCAGCAGCCCCAGCGGGAGACGGGGCAATGAGCAGTTCTTC. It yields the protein CASSPSGRRGNEQFF.

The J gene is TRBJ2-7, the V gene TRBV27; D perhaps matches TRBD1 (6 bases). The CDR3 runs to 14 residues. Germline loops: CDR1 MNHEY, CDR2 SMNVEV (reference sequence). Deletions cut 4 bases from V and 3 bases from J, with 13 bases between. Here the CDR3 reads CASSWAGALYEQYF. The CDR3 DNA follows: TGTGCCAGCAGTTGGGCAGGGGCCCTCTACGAGCAGTACTTC.

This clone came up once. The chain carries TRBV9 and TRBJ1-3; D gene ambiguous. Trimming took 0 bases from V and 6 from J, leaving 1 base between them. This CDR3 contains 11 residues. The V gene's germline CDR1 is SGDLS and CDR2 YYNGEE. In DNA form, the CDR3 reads TGTGCCAGCAGCGTAGAAAACACCATATATTTT. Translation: CASSVENTIYF.

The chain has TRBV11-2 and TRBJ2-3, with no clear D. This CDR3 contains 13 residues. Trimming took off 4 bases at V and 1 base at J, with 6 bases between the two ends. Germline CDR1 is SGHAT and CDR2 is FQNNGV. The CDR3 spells CASSWVGTDTQYF. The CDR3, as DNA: TGTGCCAGCAGCTGGGTGGGCACAGATACGCAGTATTTT.

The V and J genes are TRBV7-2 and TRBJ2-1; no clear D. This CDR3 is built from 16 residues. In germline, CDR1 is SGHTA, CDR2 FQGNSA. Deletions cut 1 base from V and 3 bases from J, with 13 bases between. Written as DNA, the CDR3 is TGTGCCAGCAGCTTAGGGGAAGCGATTGACTACAATGAGCAGTTCTTC. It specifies CASSLGEAIDYNEQFF.

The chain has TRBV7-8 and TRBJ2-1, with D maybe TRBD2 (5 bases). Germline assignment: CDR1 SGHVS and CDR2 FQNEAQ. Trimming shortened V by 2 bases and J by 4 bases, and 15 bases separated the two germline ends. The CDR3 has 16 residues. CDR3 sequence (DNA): TGTGCCAGCAGCTTAAGCAGCGGCCCAATGTACAATGAGCAGTTCTTC. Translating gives CASSLSSGPMYNEQFF. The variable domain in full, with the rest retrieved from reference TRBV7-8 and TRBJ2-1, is GAGVSQSPRYKVAKRGQDVALRCDPISGHVSLFWYQQALGQGPEFLTYFQNEAQLDKSGLPSDRFFAERPEGSVSTLKIQRTQQEDSAVYLCASSLSSGPMYNEQFFGPGTRLTVL.

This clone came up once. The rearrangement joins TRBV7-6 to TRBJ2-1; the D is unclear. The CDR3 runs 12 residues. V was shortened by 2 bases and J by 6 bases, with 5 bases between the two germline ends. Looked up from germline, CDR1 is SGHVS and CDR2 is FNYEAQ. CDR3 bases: TGTGCCAGCAGCTTAATCGTCAATGAGCAGTTCTTC. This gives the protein CASSLIVNEQFF.

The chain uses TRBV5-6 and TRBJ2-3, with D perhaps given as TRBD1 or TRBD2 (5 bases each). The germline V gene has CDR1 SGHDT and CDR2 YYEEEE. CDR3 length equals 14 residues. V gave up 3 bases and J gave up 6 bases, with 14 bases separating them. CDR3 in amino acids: CASSYGTRRDTQYF. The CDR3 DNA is TGTGCCAGCAGCTACGGGACCCGACGGGATACGCAGTATTTT.

The DNA for the CDR3 is TGTGCCAGCAGCTTTAGGGGGGGTCCCACTGAAGCTTTCTTT. This gives the protein CASSFRGGPTEAFF. The rearrangement links TRBV5-4 to TRBJ1-1, with a tentative D call TRBD1 (6 bases). The CDR3 is 14 amino acids. Germline V CDR1 and CDR2: SGHNT, YYREEE (reference sequence). Trimming removed 2 bases from V and 4 bases from J, with 12 bases in between.

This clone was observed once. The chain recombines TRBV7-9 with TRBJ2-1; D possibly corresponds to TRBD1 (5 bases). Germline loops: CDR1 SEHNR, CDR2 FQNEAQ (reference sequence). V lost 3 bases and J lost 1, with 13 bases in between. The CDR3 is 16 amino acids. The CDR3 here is CASSFSPSGSYNEQFF. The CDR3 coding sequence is TGTGCCAGCAGCTTCAGCCCTTCAGGGTCCTACAATGAGCAGTTCTTC. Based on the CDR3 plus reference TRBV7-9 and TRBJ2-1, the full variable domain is DTGVSQNPRHKITKRGQNVTFRCDPISEHNRLYWYRQTLGQGPEFLTYFQNEAQLEKSRLLSDRFSAERPKGSFSTLEIQRTEQGDSAMYLCASSFSPSGSYNEQFFGPGTRLTVL.